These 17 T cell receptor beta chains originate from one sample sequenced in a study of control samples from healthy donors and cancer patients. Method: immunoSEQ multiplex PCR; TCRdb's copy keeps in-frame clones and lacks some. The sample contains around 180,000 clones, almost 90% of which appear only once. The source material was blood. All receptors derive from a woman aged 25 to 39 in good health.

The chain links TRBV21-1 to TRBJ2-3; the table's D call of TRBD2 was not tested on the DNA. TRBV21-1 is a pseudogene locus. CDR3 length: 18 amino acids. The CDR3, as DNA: TGTGCCAGCAGCAGGCTAGCGGGGGGCAGGGGGGGCACAGATACGCAGTATTTT. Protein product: CASSRLAGGRGGTDTQYF.

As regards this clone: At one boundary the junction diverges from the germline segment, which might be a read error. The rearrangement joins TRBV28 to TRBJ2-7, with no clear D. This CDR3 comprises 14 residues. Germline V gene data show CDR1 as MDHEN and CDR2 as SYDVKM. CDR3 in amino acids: CASSLFDLSSEQYF. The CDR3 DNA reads TGTGCCAGCAGCCTCTTCGACTTGTCCTCCGAGCAGTACTTC.

The DNA for the CDR3 is TGTGCCAGCAGCTTAGACGGGGGGCGCCCCGGCGGGGAGCTGTTTTTT. Translating it yields CASSLDGGRPGGELFF. The rearrangement joins TRBV13 to TRBJ2-2, with a possible D match to TRBD2 (7 bases). Germline V lookup: CDR1 PRHDT, CDR2 FYEKMQ (reference sequence). The CDR3 spans 16 residues. Trimming shortened V by 1 base and J by 7 bases, and 16 bases separated the two germline ends. Using reference TRBV13 and TRBJ2-2 for the parts outside the CDR3, the full variable domain is AAGVIQSPRHLIKEKRETATLKCYPIPRHDTVYWYQQGPGQDPQFLISFYEKMQSDKGSIPDRFSAQQFSDYHSELNMSSLELGDSALYFCASSLDGGRPGGELFFGEGSRLTVL.

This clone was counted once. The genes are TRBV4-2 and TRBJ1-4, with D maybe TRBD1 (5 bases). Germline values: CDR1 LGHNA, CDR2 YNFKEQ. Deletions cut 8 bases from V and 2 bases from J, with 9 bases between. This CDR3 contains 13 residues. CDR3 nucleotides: TGTGCCAGCCGCGGGGCTACTAATGAAAAACTGTTTTTT. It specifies CASRGATNEKLFF.

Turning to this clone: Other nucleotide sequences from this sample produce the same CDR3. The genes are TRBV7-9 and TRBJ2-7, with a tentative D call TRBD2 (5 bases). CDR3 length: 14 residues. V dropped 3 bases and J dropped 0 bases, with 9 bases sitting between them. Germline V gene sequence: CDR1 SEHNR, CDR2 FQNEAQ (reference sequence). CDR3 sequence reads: CASSLSGSSYEQYF. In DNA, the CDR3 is TGTGCCAGCAGCTTGAGCGGCAGCTCCTACGAGCAGTACTTC. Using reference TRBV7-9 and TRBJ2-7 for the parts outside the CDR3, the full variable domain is DTGVSQNPRHKITKRGQNVTFRCDPISEHNRLYWYRQTLGQGPEFLTYFQNEAQLEKSRLLSDRFSAERPKGSFSTLEIQRTEQGDSAMYLCASSLSGSSYEQYFGPGTRLTVT.

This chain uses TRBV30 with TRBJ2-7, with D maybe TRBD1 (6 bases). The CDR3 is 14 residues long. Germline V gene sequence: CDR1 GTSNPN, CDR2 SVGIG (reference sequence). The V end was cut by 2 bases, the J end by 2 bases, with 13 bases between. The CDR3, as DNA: TGTGCCTGGAGTTCCGGGACACTTCCCTACGAGCAGTACGTC. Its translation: CAWSSGTLPYEQYV.

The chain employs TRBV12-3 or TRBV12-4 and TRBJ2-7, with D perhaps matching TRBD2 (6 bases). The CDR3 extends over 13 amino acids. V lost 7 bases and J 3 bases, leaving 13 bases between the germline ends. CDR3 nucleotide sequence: TGTGCCAGCACCCTGGGACTGCACTACGAGCAGTACTTC. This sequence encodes CASTLGLHYEQYF.

This chain's CDR3 is CATSRDKGYSRSYNEQFF. In nucleotides, the CDR3 is TGTGCCACCAGCAGAGATAAGGGCTATTCGAGGTCCTACAATGAGCAGTTCTTC. The chain combines TRBV15 with TRBJ2-1; the D is unclear. V lost 0 bases and J 1 base, leaving 16 bases between the germline ends. Germline V gene data show CDR1 as LNHNV and CDR2 as YYDKDF (reference sequence). CDR3 length: 18 residues.

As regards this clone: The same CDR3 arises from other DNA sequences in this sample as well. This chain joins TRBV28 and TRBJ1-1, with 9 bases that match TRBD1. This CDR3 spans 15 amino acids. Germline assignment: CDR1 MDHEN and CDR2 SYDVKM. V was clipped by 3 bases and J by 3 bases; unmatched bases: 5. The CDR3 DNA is TGTGCCAGCAGTTTGTGGGGACAGGGCGACACTGAAGCTTTCTTT. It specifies CASSLWGQGDTEAFF. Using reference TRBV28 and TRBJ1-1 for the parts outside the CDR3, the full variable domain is DVKVTQSSRYLVKRTGEKVFLECVQDMDHENMFWYRQDPGLGLRLIYFSYDVKMKEKGDIPEGYSVSREKKERFSLILESASTNQTSMYLCASSLWGQGDTEAFFGQGTRLTVV.

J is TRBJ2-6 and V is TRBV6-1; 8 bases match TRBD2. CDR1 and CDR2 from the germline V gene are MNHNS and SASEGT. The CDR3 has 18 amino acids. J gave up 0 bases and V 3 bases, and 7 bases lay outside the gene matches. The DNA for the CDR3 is TGTGCCAGCAGTGACCCGGGACTAGTGGTCTCTGGGGCCAACGTCCTGACTTTC. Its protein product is CASSDPGLVVSGANVLTF.

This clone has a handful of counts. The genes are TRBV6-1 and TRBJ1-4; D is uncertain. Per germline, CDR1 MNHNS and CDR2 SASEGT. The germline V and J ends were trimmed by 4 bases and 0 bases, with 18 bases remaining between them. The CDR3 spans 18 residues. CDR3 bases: TGTGCCAGCAGTGTCCGAACCACCGGGGAAGCAACTAATGAAAAACTGTTTTTT. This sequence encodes CASSVRTTGEATNEKLFF.

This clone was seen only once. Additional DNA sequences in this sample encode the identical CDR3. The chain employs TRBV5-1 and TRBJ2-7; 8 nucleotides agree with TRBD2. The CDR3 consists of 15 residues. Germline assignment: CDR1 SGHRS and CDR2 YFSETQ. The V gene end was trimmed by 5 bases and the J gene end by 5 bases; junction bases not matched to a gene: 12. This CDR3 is CASSQGGRGVHEQYF. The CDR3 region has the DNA TGCGCCAGCAGTCAAGGCGGGCGGGGGGTCCACGAGCAGTACTTC. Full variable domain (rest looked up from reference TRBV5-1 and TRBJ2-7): KAGVTQTPRYLIKTRGQQVTLSCSPISGHRSVSWYQQTPGQGLQFLFEYFSETQRNKGNFPGRFSGRQFSNSRSEMNVSTLELGDSALYLCASSQGGRGVHEQYFGPGTRLTVT.

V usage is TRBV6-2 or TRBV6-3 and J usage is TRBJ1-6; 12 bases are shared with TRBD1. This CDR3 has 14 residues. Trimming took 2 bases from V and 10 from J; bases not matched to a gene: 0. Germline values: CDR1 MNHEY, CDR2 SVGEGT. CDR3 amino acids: CASSYGTGGSPLHF. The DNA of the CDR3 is TGTGCCAGCAGTTACGGGACAGGGGGCTCACCCCTCCACTTT.

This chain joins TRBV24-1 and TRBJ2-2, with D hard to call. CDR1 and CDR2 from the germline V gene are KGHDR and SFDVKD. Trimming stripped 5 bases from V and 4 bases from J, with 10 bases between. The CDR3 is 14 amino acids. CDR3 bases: TGTGCCACCAGTGTTTCGCGTGCCACCGGGGAGCTGTTTTTT. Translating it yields CATSVSRATGELFF.

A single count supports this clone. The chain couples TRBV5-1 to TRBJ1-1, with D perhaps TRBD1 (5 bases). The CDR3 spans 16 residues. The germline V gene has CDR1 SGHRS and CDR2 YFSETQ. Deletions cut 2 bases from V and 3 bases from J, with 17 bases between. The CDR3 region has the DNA TGCGCCAGCAGCTTTCAGGGAGGAGAGTGGGACACTGAAGCTTTCTTT. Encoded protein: CASSFQGGEWDTEAFF.

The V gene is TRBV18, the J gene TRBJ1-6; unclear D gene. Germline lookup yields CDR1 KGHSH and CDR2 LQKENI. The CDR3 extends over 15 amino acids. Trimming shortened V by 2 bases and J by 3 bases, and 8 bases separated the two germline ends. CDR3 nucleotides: TGTGCCAGCTCACCATCTCAGAGCTATAATTCACCCCTCCACTTT. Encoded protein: CASSPSQSYNSPLHF.

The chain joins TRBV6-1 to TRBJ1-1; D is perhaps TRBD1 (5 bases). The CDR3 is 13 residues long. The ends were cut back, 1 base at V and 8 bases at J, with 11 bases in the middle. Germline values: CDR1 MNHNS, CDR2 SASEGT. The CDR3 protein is CASSEVWRTEAFF. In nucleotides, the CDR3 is TGTGCCAGCAGTGAAGTTTGGAGGACAGAAGCTTTCTTT.